This T cell receptor (beta chain) was sequenced in a study of blood T cell repertoires in COVID-19. Study-level background: Italy, Spain and the United States were the sources of the convalescent and acute COVID-19 samples.

This CDR3 region has 14 residues. Germline V CDR1 and CDR2: MNHEY, SVGEGT. V was trimmed by 7 bases and J by 4 bases, leaving 13 bases between them. In the source study's methods: Scientists estimated how many nucleated cells there were by amplifying reference gene primers. Clones were sequenced by immunoSEQ multiplex PCR, and TCRdb holds only the in-frame ones, with some missing. V and J calls plus clone size are reproduced from that table; the DNA served to infer D and trimming. The sample includes 15,000 to 20,000 clones, 93% seen only once; the top ten take 5.5% to 6%. The specimen sequenced was peripheral blood. This TCR derives from a human donor in a cohort sampled during active COVID-19. The rearrangement uses TRBV6-2 or TRBV6-3 and TRBJ1-4, with D possibly TRBD1 on 6 matching bases. The CDR3 spells CASNPRGLNEKLFF. The CDR3 DNA is TGTGCCAGCAACCCGCGGGGGCTTAATGAAAAACTGTTTTTT.